This T cell receptor beta chain appears in the sequencing data of a study of T cells in Graves' hyperthyroidism and ophthalmopathy. Overall study results and limits: Blood shared most expanded thyroid clonotypes above 0.001.

Worth noting for this clonotype: Its cognate antigen is unknown.

The CDR3 has 15 amino acids. V lost 1 base, J lost 6 bases, and 7 bases stayed unmatched. From germline, CDR1 is SGHVS and CDR2 FQNEAQ. RNA transcripts were the template for amplifying TCR beta CDR3 regions. The TCR CDR3 first-round RT-PCR relied on the HTBI primer set. TCRdb called the multiplex PCR reads again in MiXCR, with one record for every CDR3 protein. The sample contains 500,000 to 650,000 distinct CDR3 sequences, nearly 20% of which appear only once. Uncontrolled infections, other autoimmune diseases, pregnancy or lactation led to exclusion of patients. Clinical symptoms, serum thyroxine and TRAb, thyroid ultrasound and orbital computed tomography were used for the diagnoses.

Sequenced material: blood. This rearrangement joins TRBV7-8 to TRBJ2-7; 9 positions match TRBD1. This TCR was recovered from a man in his forties with Graves' ophthalmopathy. CDR3 in DNA: TGTGCCAGCAGCTTAGGGGACAGGGCAGGCGGCGAGCAGTACTTC. This gives the protein CASSLGDRAGGEQYF.